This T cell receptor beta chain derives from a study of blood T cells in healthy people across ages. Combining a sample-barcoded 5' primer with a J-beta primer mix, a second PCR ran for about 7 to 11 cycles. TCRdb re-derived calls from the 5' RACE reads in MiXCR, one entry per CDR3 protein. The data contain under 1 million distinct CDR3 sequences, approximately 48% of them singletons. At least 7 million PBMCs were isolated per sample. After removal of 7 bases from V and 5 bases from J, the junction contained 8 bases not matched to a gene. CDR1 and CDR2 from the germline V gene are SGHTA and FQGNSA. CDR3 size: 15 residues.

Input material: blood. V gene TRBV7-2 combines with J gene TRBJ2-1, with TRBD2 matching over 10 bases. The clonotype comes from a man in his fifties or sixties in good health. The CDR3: CASTFSSGGNNEQFF. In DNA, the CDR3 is TGTGCCAGCACCTTCTCTAGCGGGGGAAACAATGAGCAGTTCTTC.